Below, one T cell receptor beta chain is given with its context. Its antigen remains unidentified. RNA was extracted from bulk tissue without any cell sorting. TCRbeta libraries were built with three rounds of nested PCR, modified from ARM-PCR. Via MiXCR, TCRdb re-called the multiplex PCR reads, giving one row per CDR3 protein. Here the sample spans 120,000 or so distinct CDR3 sequences, about 66% being singletons. The sample is drawn from a study of tumor and adjacent non-tumor tissue in lung cancer. Study in general: The cohort had about 12 adenocarcinoma, 2 squamous cell and 1 small cell patients. Aged about 30 to 76 years, patients included more than nine men and 5 women with stage I to III disease.

CDR3 length: 16 residues. V lost 3 bases to trimming and J lost 6 bases, with 19 bases between them. The germline V gene has CDR1 SGHDT and CDR2 YYEEEE. Study-level results: Normal lung showed higher cumulative top 100 clone frequency than tumor.

The sequence derives from a man younger than 40 with non-small cell lung cancer. Sequencing was carried out using lung tumor tissue. V gene TRBV5-6 combines with J gene TRBJ1-5; TRBD1 might be the D (5 bases). CDR3 sequence: CASSYTGIGASQPQHF. The DNA of the CDR3 is TGTGCCAGCAGCTACACTGGGATAGGGGCTAGTCAGCCCCAGCATTTT.